This record covers a single TCR beta chain. The sample is drawn from a study of blood T cell repertoires in COVID-19. The overall study: Researchers got acute and convalescent COVID-19 samples from the United States, Italy and Spain. T cells, B-cell-depleted T cells, or PBMCs provided the cDNA or gDNA that served as material.

The assay was immunoSEQ multiplex PCR, and TCRdb's table has in-frame clones only and misses some. The sample yields fewer than 250,000 clones, roughly 89% seen once. The V and J ends lost 5 bases and 3 bases, in that order; junction bases with no gene match: 6. CDR3 length: 15 amino acids. Germline CDR1 reads SQVTM; CDR2 reads ANQGSEA. Sequencing was carried out using PBMCs or T cells enriched from blood (not recorded which). The chain carries TRBV29-1 and TRBJ2-1; TRBD1 aligns across 11 bases. This receptor was taken from a woman aged 25 to 39 with acute COVID-19. The DNA for the CDR3 is TGCAGCGTTCGGACAGGGGGCACCGTCTACAATGAGCAGTTCTTC. Protein sequence: CSVRTGGTVYNEQFF.